These 32 T cell receptor beta chains originate from one sample sequenced in a study of T cell repertoires in aging, cancer and after chemotherapy. Peripheral blood genomic DNA, not sorted cells or RNA, was the template. Rearranged V-D-J TRB sequences were amplified with a mixed TRB-A/B primer pool. TCRdb processed the multiplex PCR reads anew with MiXCR; each CDR3 protein has one entry. The repertoire includes under 7,500 distinct CDR3 sequences, around 40% of them detected once, and about 16% sits in the top ten. Sequenced sample: blood. These receptor sequences come from a human donor in good health.

The chain combines TRBV4-1 with TRBJ1-1; 10 bases match TRBD1. The CDR3 extends over 15 amino acids. Per the germline V gene, CDR1 is MGHRA and CDR2 is YSYEKL. V was pared by 4 bases and J by 5 bases, with 7 bases of the junction left unmatched. The CDR3 loop is CASSPYRQGATEAFF. The CDR3 DNA follows: TGCGCCAGCAGCCCGTATCGACAGGGGGCGACTGAAGCTTTCTTT.

The CDR3 loop is CASSTSGRLTGELFF. Here the CDR3 DNA reads TGTGCCAGCAGCACGTCGGGACGTCTCACCGGGGAGCTGTTTTTT. The genes are TRBV7-9 and TRBJ2-2; D may be TRBD1 or TRBD2 (5 bases each). V lost 5 bases, J lost 4 bases, and 14 bases lay in between. This CDR3 spans 15 amino acids. Germline V gene lookup returns CDR1 SEHNR and CDR2 FQNEAQ (reference sequence). Based on the CDR3 plus reference TRBV7-9 and TRBJ2-2, the full variable domain is DTGVSQNPRHKITKRGQNVTFRCDPISEHNRLYWYRQTLGQGPEFLTYFQNEAQLEKSRLLSDRFSAERPKGSFSTLEIQRTEQGDSAMYLCASSTSGRLTGELFFGEGSRLTVL.

The gene calls are TRBV7-2 and TRBJ2-3; no reliable D call. The V gene lost 7 bases and the J gene lost 6 bases, with 17 bases spanning the gap. The CDR3 has 14 residues. The V gene's germline CDR1 is SGHTA and CDR2 FQGNSA. CDR3 protein: CASTHGRVRDTQYF. The CDR3 DNA follows: TGTGCCAGCACCCACGGCCGGGTACGCGATACGCAGTATTTT.

The chain combines TRBV19 with TRBJ2-5; TRBD2 matches at 16 bases. CDR1 and CDR2 from the germline V gene are LNHDA and SQIVND (reference sequence). This CDR3 contains 15 residues. The V and J ends lost 5 bases and 5 bases, in that order; junction bases with no gene match: 2. DNA of the CDR3: TGTGCCAGTAGTCCGGGACTAGCGGGGGGGGAGACCCAGTACTTC. This sequence encodes CASSPGLAGGETQYF.

This clonotype was observed a handful of times. The rearrangement joins TRBV12-3 or TRBV12-4 to TRBJ2-3; 8 bases match TRBD2. Unmatched junction bases numbered 13, after V lost 3 bases and J lost 2 bases. CDR3 length: 18 amino acids. The CDR3 DNA follows: TGTGCCAGCAGTTTCTCAGCGGGGGTATATCGGAACACAGATACGCAGTATTTT. This encodes CASSFSAGVYRNTDTQYF.

V is TRBV6-5 and J is TRBJ2-2; the D gene is possibly TRBD1 (6 bases). CDR1 and CDR2 (germline): MNHEY, SVGAGI. V lost 2 bases and J 3 bases, leaving 13 bases between the germline ends. CDR3 length equals 16 residues. The CDR3 DNA reads TGTGCCAGCAGTTACGGGCCAGGGGCGGACACCGGGGAGCTGTTTTTT. This encodes CASSYGPGADTGELFF.

This rearrangement joins TRBV7-2 to TRBJ2-2; D might be TRBD1 (5 bases). The CDR3 is 14 residues long. CDR1 is SGHTA, CDR2 FQGNSA, per germline. The V gene lost 5 bases and the J gene lost 5 bases, with 12 bases spanning the gap. CDR3 nucleotides: TGTGCCAGCAGCCAGGGCCCCCTAACCGGGGAGCTGTTTTTT. It translates to CASSQGPLTGELFF.

CDR3 nucleotide sequence: TGCGCCAGCAGCCAACCAGCCCAGGGCTCTGGAAACACCATATATTTT. This sequence encodes CASSQPAQGSGNTIYF. V usage is TRBV4-1 and J usage is TRBJ1-3, with D possibly TRBD1 on 5 matching bases. CDR1 and CDR2 (germline): MGHRA, YSYEKL. V dropped 2 bases and J dropped 0 bases, with 11 bases sitting between them. This CDR3 comprises 16 residues.

This clonotype has more than one count but fewer than ten. V and J are TRBV11-2 and TRBJ2-7, with 10 bases identical to TRBD1. Germline V gene sequence: CDR1 SGHAT, CDR2 FQNNGV. The CDR3 contains 15 residues. V shed 1 base and J 4 bases; nucleotides not matched to a gene: 4. DNA of the CDR3: TGTGCCAGCAGCTTAGGCGGGACAGGGGAATACGAGCAGTACTTC. It codes for CASSLGGTGEYEQYF.

This clonotype was detected only a few times. The rearrangement links TRBV15 to TRBJ2-1; a possible D gene is TRBD2 (7 bases). CDR3 length: 14 amino acids. Trimming stripped 8 bases from V and 8 bases from J, with 19 bases between. The germline gives CDR1 LNHNV, CDR2 YYDKDF (reference sequence). The CDR3 region has the DNA TGTGCCACCGGGGACGAGGGGGGGTTCGATGAGCAGTTCTTC. Translated, it gives CATGDEGGFDEQFF.

V gene TRBV5-6 combines with J gene TRBJ1-2; D remains unclear. This CDR3 spans 11 amino acids. Germline lookup yields CDR1 SGHDT and CDR2 YYEEEE. Trimming took 4 bases from V and 2 from J, leaving 3 bases between them. The CDR3 DNA sequence: TGTGCCAGCAGCATGAACTATGGCTACACCTTC. Protein product: CASSMNYGYTF.

The chain uses TRBV7-9 and TRBJ2-7; TRBD2 matches at 8 bases. This CDR3 spans 16 amino acids. Germline CDR1 reads SEHNR; CDR2 reads FQNEAQ (reference sequence). V lost 2 bases to trimming and J lost 2 bases; unmatched junction nucleotides: 8. CDR3 nucleotides: TGTGCCAGCAGCTTATGGACGGGGGGGAAAACCTACGAGCAGTACTTC. Its translation is CASSLWTGGKTYEQYF.

This clonotype was observed a handful of times. The chain is built from TRBV10-3 and TRBJ2-7; the D gene is possibly TRBD1 (5 bases). The CDR3 sequence is 15 residues long. V was clipped by 3 bases and J by 3 bases, with 15 bases between them. CDR1 is ENHRY, CDR2 SYGVKD, per germline. For the CDR3, the DNA is TGTGCCATCAGTGATTCGACAGTCGCAGGCTACGAGCAGTACTTC. Protein: CAISDSTVAGYEQYF.

The chain combines TRBV25-1 with TRBJ1-2; TRBD1 might be the D (5 bases). Germline loops: CDR1 MGHDK, CDR2 SYGVNS. The CDR3 sequence is 12 residues long. Trimming took 5 bases from V and 4 from J, leaving 8 bases between them. The DNA for the CDR3 is TGTGCCAGCAGTCCCGGGGGCTATGGCTACACCTTC. This gives the protein CASSPGGYGYTF.

This clonotype was counted only a few times. The chain carries TRBV20-1 and TRBJ1-2; the D is unclear. This CDR3 region has 13 residues. Trimming removed 3 bases from V and 1 base from J, with 9 bases in between. Germline V gene lookup returns CDR1 DFQATT and CDR2 SNEGSKA (reference sequence). CDR3 protein: CSARFPDNYGYTF. The CDR3, as DNA: TGCAGTGCTAGGTTCCCAGATAACTATGGCTACACCTTC.

This clonotype was counted once. V and J are TRBV7-9 and TRBJ2-2, with D uncertain. Germline V gene sequence: CDR1 SEHNR, CDR2 FQNEAQ (reference sequence). The CDR3 is 16 residues long. V was clipped by 5 bases and J by 1 base, with 14 bases between them. CDR3 loop: CASSPIGQMNTGELFF. CDR3 bases: TGTGCCAGCAGCCCTATAGGGCAGATGAACACCGGGGAGCTGTTTTTT.

This sequence joins TRBV20-1 and TRBJ1-5; TRBD1 might be the D (6 bases). V dropped 3 bases and J dropped 6 bases, with 15 bases sitting between them. The CDR3 runs 14 residues. Germline assignment: CDR1 DFQATT and CDR2 SNEGSKA (reference sequence). Here the CDR3 reads CSASKGRGGQPQHF. DNA of the CDR3: TGCAGTGCTAGTAAGGGCAGGGGAGGTCAGCCCCAGCATTTT.

The chain recombines TRBV25-1 with TRBJ2-3, with TRBD2 identical over 10 bases. This CDR3 has 15 amino acids. V gave up 6 bases and J gave up 2 bases; unmatched junction bases: 5. Per germline, CDR1 MGHDK and CDR2 SYGVNS. This chain's CDR3 is CASRFLAGATDTQYF. The CDR3 DNA sequence: TGTGCCAGCAGATTTCTAGCGGGGGCCACAGATACGCAGTATTTT.

This chain joins TRBV20-1 and TRBJ2-1; 9 bases agree with TRBD2. This CDR3 has 14 residues. The germline CDR1 and CDR2 sequences are DFQATT and SNEGSKA (reference sequence). Trimming took 1 base from V and 8 from J; bases not matched to a gene: 6. CDR3 nucleotide sequence: TGCAGTGCTAGAGTTAGCGGGGGTATGGATGAGCAGTTCTTC. Its translation: CSARVSGGMDEQFF.

In its sample, this clonotype was seen a few times. The V gene is TRBV30, the J gene TRBJ1-2; no clear D gene. Trimming pared 2 bases from V and 10 bases from J, leaving 26 bases between. The germline V gene has CDR1 GTSNPN and CDR2 SVGIG (reference sequence). CDR3 length equals 16 residues. The CDR3 sequence: CAWSQSPPRSASDYTF. The CDR3 coding sequence is TGTGCCTGGAGTCAAAGCCCTCCTCGTTCCGCATCTGACTACACCTTC.

The chain couples TRBV18 to TRBJ1-5, with D unclear. The CDR3 is 13 amino acids. Germline V gene data show CDR1 as KGHSH and CDR2 as LQKENI. Trimming removed 3 bases at V and 6 bases at J, with 9 bases between. CDR3 residues: CASSPDFSQPQHF. In DNA, the CDR3 is TGTGCCAGCTCACCCGACTTTTCTCAGCCCCAGCATTTT. Variable domain in full (rest from reference TRBV18 and TRBJ1-5): NAGVMQNPRHLVRRRGQEARLRCSPMKGHSHVYWYRQLPEEGLKFMVYLQKENIIDESGMPKERFSAEFPKEGPSILRIQQVVRGDSAAYFCASSPDFSQPQHFGDGTRLSIL.

This clonotype was observed once. The chain recombines TRBV12-3 or TRBV12-4 with TRBJ1-2, with no clear D. The V end was cut by 4 bases, the J end by 7 bases, with 10 bases between. The CDR3 is 12 amino acids. In DNA form, the CDR3 reads TGTGCCAGCAGTTCCGTACTGGGTGGCTACACCTTC. Its translation is CASSSVLGGYTF.

This clonotype has just one count. This sequence joins TRBV6-4 and TRBJ2-1; 8 bases line up with TRBD1. Germline CDR1 is MRHNA and CDR2 is SNTAGT. The CDR3 contains 15 residues. V was pared by 4 bases and J by 7 bases, with 9 bases of the junction left unmatched. The DNA of the CDR3 is TGTGCCAGCAGTGCGGCAGGGGGCGCTTCTAATGAGCAGTTCTTC. It specifies CASSAAGGASNEQFF.

The chain joins TRBV29-1 to TRBJ1-1; TRBD1 matches at 9 bases. The CDR3 runs 13 residues. After removal of 7 bases from V and 5 bases from J, the junction contained 8 bases not matched to a gene. From germline, CDR1 is SQVTM and CDR2 ANQGSEA. CDR3: CSAVKQGATEAFF. CDR3 nucleotide sequence: TGCAGCGCCGTTAAACAGGGGGCGACTGAAGCTTTCTTT. Full variable domain (remainder filled in from reference TRBV29-1 and TRBJ1-1): SAVISQKPSRDICQRGTSLTIQCQVDSQVTMMFWYRQQPGQSLTLIATANQGSEATYESGFVIDKFPISRPNLTFSTLTVSNMSPEDSSIYLCSAVKQGATEAFFGQGTRLTVV.

The rearrangement uses TRBV6-5 and TRBJ2-2, with 7 bases that match TRBD1. The V gene end was trimmed by 8 bases and the J gene end by 5 bases; junction bases not matched to a gene: 8. The CDR3 is made up of 14 amino acids. Per the germline V gene, CDR1 is MNHEY and CDR2 is SVGAGI. The CDR3 DNA reads TGTGCCAGCCAGTTAACAGGGGTGACCGGGGAGCTGTTTTTT. Its protein is CASQLTGVTGELFF.

The genes are TRBV6-5 and TRBJ2-5, with 7 bases matching TRBD2. Germline CDR1 reads MNHEY; CDR2 reads SVGAGI. The CDR3 covers 15 residues. V was clipped by 5 bases and J by 3 bases; unmatched bases: 9. The CDR3 region has the DNA TGTGCCAGCAGTCCCCTGGGACTAAGCGAAGAGACCCAGTACTTC. This sequence encodes CASSPLGLSEETQYF.

The gene calls are TRBV7-9 and TRBJ2-2, with unresolved D. The CDR3 has 14 amino acids. From germline, CDR1 is SEHNR and CDR2 FQNEAQ (reference sequence). V was cut by 5 bases and J by 5 bases, with 12 bases left in between. CDR3 nucleotides: TGTGCCAGCAGCAGTCGAGGCGAGACCGGGGAGCTGTTTTTT. This sequence encodes CASSSRGETGELFF.

The chain links TRBV4-2 to TRBJ1-6, with TRBD1 as a possible D gene (5 bases). The V gene lost 0 bases and the J gene lost 7 bases, with 10 bases spanning the gap. There are 15 residues in the CDR3. Germline CDR1 LGHNA, CDR2 YNFKEQ. CDR3: CASSQDRRGNSPLHF. In DNA form, the CDR3 reads TGTGCCAGCAGCCAAGATCGGCGGGGGAATTCACCCCTCCACTTT.

This chain links TRBV18 with TRBJ1-2; tentatively, D is TRBD1 (6 bases). From germline, CDR1 is KGHSH and CDR2 LQKENI. The CDR3 totals 13 residues. V was shortened by 2 bases and J by 8 bases, with 12 bases between the two germline ends. The CDR3 nucleotides read TGTGCCAGCTCACCAGCGACAGGCGGGGGCTACACCTTC. Amino acid sequence: CASSPATGGGYTF.

The V call is TRBV29-1, the J call TRBJ2-3; TRBD2 aligns across 8 bases. The CDR3 is made up of 15 amino acids. Germline V gene data show CDR1 as SQVTM and CDR2 as ANQGSEA. The junction had 13 bases not matched to a gene; V was cut back by 7 bases and J by 4 bases. CDR3 DNA sequence: TGCAGCGCAGGACCGGGACTAGAAGGCGCAGATACGCAGTATTTT. Its protein product is CSAGPGLEGADTQYF.

Turning to this clonotype: The junction does not match germline at one end; this may be a read error. The V gene is TRBV4-1, the J gene TRBJ2-1; the match to TRBD2 covers 8 bases. Germline loops: CDR1 MGHRA, CDR2 YSYEKL. This CDR3 is 15 amino acids long. The CDR3 DNA is TGCGCCAGCACTCGGGAGGGGGTCTCCTGCAATGAGCAGTTCTTC. Translation gives CASTREGVSCNEQFF.

The V and J genes are TRBV20-1 and TRBJ1-1, with D uncertain. The CDR3 runs to 12 residues. Germline loops: CDR1 DFQATT, CDR2 SNEGSKA (reference sequence). The V end lost 5 bases, the J end lost 5 bases, and 12 bases lay between the germline ends. DNA of the CDR3: TGCAGTGCTGCGGTAGGGAGTACTGAAGCTTTCTTT. Translating it yields CSAAVGSTEAFF.